This T cell receptor (beta chain) is drawn from a study of patients and donors after allogeneic stem cell transplantation. TCRdb recomputed calls from the RT-PCR reads with MiXCR, one row per CDR3 protein. The table has 70,000 to 75,000 distinct CDR3 sequences, about 30% seen once. Losses at the gene ends were 0 bases for V and 4 bases for J; bases not matched to a gene: 5. Germline CDR1 reads SGHTA; CDR2 reads FQGNSA. The CDR3 contains 16 residues. The chain employs TRBV7-2 and TRBJ1-4; 7 bases are a match to TRBD1. The source is a human donor who was either an allogeneic HSCT recipient or a stem cell or donor lymphocyte infusion donor (not recorded which). It is not recorded whose cells these are; they may come from a transplant donor. The specimen was blood, either unsorted or a sorted T cell fraction (not recorded which). The CDR3 region is CASSLAGTAINEKLFF. In DNA, the CDR3 is TGTGCCAGCAGCTTAGCAGGGACAGCCATTAATGAAAAACTGTTTTTT. The whole variable domain, filled in from reference TRBV7-2 and TRBJ1-4, reads GAGVSQSPSNKVTEKGKDVELRCDPISGHTALYWYRQSLGQGLEFLIYFQGNSAPDKSGLPSDRFSAERTGGSVSTLTIQRTQQEDSAVYLCASSLAGTAINEKLFFGSGTQLSVL.